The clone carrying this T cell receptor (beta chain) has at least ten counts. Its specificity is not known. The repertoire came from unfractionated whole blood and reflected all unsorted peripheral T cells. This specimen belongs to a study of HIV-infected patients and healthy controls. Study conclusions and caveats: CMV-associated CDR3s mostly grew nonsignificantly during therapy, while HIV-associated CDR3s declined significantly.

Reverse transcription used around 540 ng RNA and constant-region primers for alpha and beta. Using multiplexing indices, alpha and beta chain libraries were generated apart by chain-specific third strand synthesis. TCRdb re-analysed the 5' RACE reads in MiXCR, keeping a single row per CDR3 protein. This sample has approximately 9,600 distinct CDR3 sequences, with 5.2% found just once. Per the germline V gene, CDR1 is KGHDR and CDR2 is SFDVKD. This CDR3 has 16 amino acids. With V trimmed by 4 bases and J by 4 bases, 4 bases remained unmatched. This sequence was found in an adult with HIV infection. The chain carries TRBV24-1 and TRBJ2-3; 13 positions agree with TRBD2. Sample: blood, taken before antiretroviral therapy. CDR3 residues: CATSDTSGRAPDTQYF. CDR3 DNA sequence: TGTGCCACCAGTGACACTAGCGGGAGGGCCCCAGATACGCAGTATTTT.